This T cell receptor beta chain was captured by sequencing in a study of identical twins. The germline V gene encodes CDR1 SGHVS and CDR2 FNYEAQ. The CDR3 contains 15 residues. V gave up 5 bases and J gave up 0 bases, with 14 bases separating them. TCRdb fed the 5' RACE reads into MiXCR, producing one record per CDR3 protein. The table has approximately 690,000 distinct CDR3 sequences, roughly 6% seen once. The sequenced material came from naive T cells sorted from blood. This clonotype originated in a man younger than 35 in good health. The J gene is TRBJ2-7, the V gene TRBV7-6; D is possibly TRBD1 or TRBD2 (5 bases each). CDR3 sequence (DNA): TGTGCCAGCAGCCCCGGGACGTTCAGCTCCTACGAGCAGTACTTC. Protein sequence: CASSPGTFSSYEQYF.